The next 17 T cell receptor beta chains were all read from a single sample in a study of cytomegalovirus exposure and HLA in healthy donors. In the PCR, 60 Vbeta and 13 Jbeta primers were used. The table came from immunoSEQ multiplex PCR; TCRdb's copy has only in-frame clones and leaves some out. This table has 180,000 or so clones, under 85% appearing once. Sequencing used PBMCs. These receptors were collected from a human donor in good health.

The genes are TRBV27 and TRBJ1-6, with 8 bases aligning to TRBD1. With V trimmed by 8 bases and J by 4 bases, 10 bases remained unmatched. This CDR3 comprises 16 residues. In germline, CDR1 is MNHEY, CDR2 SMNVEV (reference sequence). CDR3 sequence: CASRYPTGDYNSPLHF. The CDR3 DNA is TGTGCCAGCCGCTATCCGACAGGGGATTATAATTCACCCCTCCACTTT.

This clone was counted only a few times. V gene TRBV18 combines with J gene TRBJ2-1; 8 nucleotides match TRBD1. From germline, CDR1 is KGHSH and CDR2 LQKENI. This CDR3 has 16 residues. V shed 2 bases and J 7 bases; nucleotides not matched to a gene: 10. The CDR3 region has the DNA TGTGCCAGCTCACCAGGTTCAGGGGGCTTTACAAATGAGCAGTTCTTC. This gives the protein CASSPGSGGFTNEQFF.

The V call is TRBV10-3, the J call TRBJ1-1; D remains unclear. The length of the CDR3 is 11 residues. Germline CDR1 reads ENHRY; CDR2 reads SYGVKD. V lost 11 bases to trimming and J lost 2 bases, with 9 bases between them. CDR3 protein: CASHSNTEAFF. The CDR3 nucleotides are TGTGCCTCCCACAGCAACACTGAAGCTTTCTTT.

As for this clone: At one end, the junction sequence differs from germline, possibly due to a read error. V gene TRBV5-4 combines with J gene TRBJ2-6, with 7 bases fitting TRBD1. The CDR3 is 15 amino acids. Germline CDR1 reads SGHNT; CDR2 reads YYREEE (reference sequence). In DNA form, the CDR3 reads TGTGCCAGCAGATTGGACAGGACTGGGGCCAACGTCCTGACTTTC. Protein product: CASRLDRTGANVLTF.

The V and J genes are TRBV30 and TRBJ2-5; maybe TRBD1 (5 bases). The CDR3 contains 17 residues. V was clipped by 4 bases and J by 1 base, with 22 bases between them. CDR1 and CDR2 from the germline V gene are GTSNPN and SVGIG (reference sequence). The DNA for the CDR3 is TGTGCCTGGACCCCGGGCCCCCCAAAGGGGTTCCAAGAGACCCAGTACTTC. It specifies CAWTPGPPKGFQETQYF.

The CDR3, as DNA: TGTGCCAGCAGTCGGACAGGGGGTAACAGGGGCGAGCAGTACTTC. Protein: CASSRTGGNRGEQYF. The gene calls are TRBV6-5 and TRBJ2-7; 10 bases align to TRBD1. Germline loops: CDR1 MNHEY, CDR2 SVGAGI. The CDR3 totals 15 residues. J was trimmed by 6 bases and V by 5 bases; bases with no gene match: 10.

This chain links TRBV6-6 with TRBJ2-2, with D tentatively TRBD2 (6 bases). The CDR3 sequence is 13 residues long. V was trimmed by 2 bases and J by 6 bases, leaving 7 bases between them. CDR1 and CDR2 (germline): MNHNY, SVGAGI (reference sequence). CDR3 sequence reads: CASSYRESGELFF. The CDR3 region has the DNA TGTGCCAGCAGTTACCGGGAGTCCGGGGAGCTGTTTTTT.

The genes are TRBV6-5 and TRBJ1-1; TRBD1 matches at 7 bases. There are 13 residues in the CDR3. V dropped 8 bases and J dropped 0; count of bases not matched to a gene: 3. Germline CDR1 is MNHEY and CDR2 is SVGAGI. The chain's CDR3 is CASLGTVNTEAFF. The CDR3 coding sequence is TGTGCCAGCCTTGGGACAGTGAACACTGAAGCTTTCTTT.

This chain joins TRBV27 and TRBJ1-2, with D unresolved. Germline CDR1 and CDR2: MNHEY and SMNVEV (reference sequence). V gave up 7 bases and J gave up 6 bases, with 18 bases separating them. The CDR3 has 14 amino acids. The chain's CDR3 is CASKGVRSSDGYTF. The CDR3 DNA is TGTGCCAGCAAAGGAGTGAGGTCCTCGGATGGCTACACCTTC.

This rearrangement joins TRBV6-5 to TRBJ2-5, with 9 bases fitting TRBD2. The J segment lost 5 bases and the V segment lost 5 bases, leaving 0 bases of the junction unmatched. This CDR3 region has 12 residues. Germline V lookup: CDR1 MNHEY, CDR2 SVGAGI. The CDR3 region has the DNA TGTGCCAGCAGTAGCGGGGGGGAGACCCAGTACTTC. It yields the protein CASSSGGETQYF.

The count of this clone is one. The chain recombines TRBV5-1 with TRBJ2-5, with 7 bases that match TRBD1. V was clipped by 3 bases and J by 2 bases; unmatched bases: 10. There are 16 residues in the CDR3. Germline-derived CDR1 and CDR2 are SGHRS and YFSETQ. The CDR3 region has the DNA TGCGCCAGCAGCTCGGACCGGACAGGACGACAAGAGACCCAGTACTTC. Residues: CASSSDRTGRQETQYF.

As for this clone: Relative to the germline gene, one junction end is altered; a read error may explain this. J is TRBJ2-1 and V is TRBV7-7; 7 bases map to TRBD1. This CDR3 is built from 14 residues. The germline V gene has CDR1 SSHAT and CDR2 FNYEAQ (reference sequence). The DNA of the CDR3 is TGTGCTAGCAGCTTGAACCTACAGGGGAGCGAGCAGTTCTTC. Translation gives CASSLNLQGSEQFF.

This clone was seen a handful of times. This chain joins TRBV11-2 and TRBJ1-2; 7 nucleotides align to TRBD1. The germline V gene has CDR1 SGHAT and CDR2 FQNNGV. The V and J ends lost 0 bases and 5 bases, in that order; junction bases with no gene match: 3. This CDR3 is built from 14 residues. CDR3: CASSLEAGGYGYTF. Written as DNA, the CDR3 is TGTGCCAGCAGCTTAGAAGCAGGGGGGTATGGCTACACCTTC.

This chain links TRBV11-1 with TRBJ1-2, with 10 bases that match TRBD1. This CDR3 has 14 amino acids. V trimming: 3 bases; J trimming: 10 bases; junction bases outside the gene matches: 8. Germline V gives CDR1 SGHAT, CDR2 FQDESV (reference sequence). The CDR3 DNA reads TGTGCCAGCAGCTTCCCGGGACAGGGGATCGACTACACCTTC. This gives the protein CASSFPGQGIDYTF.

This rearrangement joins TRBV4-1 to TRBJ2-7, with D tentatively TRBD2 (5 bases). Trimming removed 0 bases from V and 4 bases from J, with 16 bases in between. This CDR3 has 16 residues. In germline, CDR1 is MGHRA, CDR2 YSYEKL. The CDR3 nucleotides read TGCGCCAGCAGCCAAGAAAATTGGGAGTTCAGGTACGAGCAGTACTTC. This translates into CASSQENWEFRYEQYF.

The CDR3 coding sequence is TGCGCCAGCAGCCAAGAGAGGCAGGGGGATCAGCCCCAGCATTTT. It codes for CASSQERQGDQPQHF. The V gene is TRBV4-3, the J gene TRBJ1-5, with 7 bases lining up with TRBD1. The V gene's germline CDR1 is LGHNA and CDR2 YSLEER. V dropped 0 bases and J dropped 5; count of bases not matched to a gene: 4. The CDR3 has 15 residues.

The V call is TRBV21-1, the J call TRBJ1-4. TRBV21-1 is labeled a pseudogene. This CDR3 is built from 14 residues. The chain's CDR3 is CASTSRWELEKLFF. CDR3 sequence (DNA): TGTGCCAGCACTTCTAGGTGGGAGCTTGAAAAACTGTTTTTT.